This T cell receptor beta chain originates from a study of cytomegalovirus exposure and HLA in healthy donors. The study ran its PCR with 60 Vbeta and 13 Jbeta primers. Some clones are missing from TCRdb's copy, which holds only in-frame ones; the method was immunoSEQ multiplex PCR. The sample data list some 46,000 clones. The study, taken as a whole, reports: Within an earlier analysis, most TCR beta V segments proved productive either about 87% or about 30% of the time. As immune exposure information, only CMV serostatus was available.

About this clone itself: Antigen: not known.

CDR1 and CDR2 from the germline V gene are MNHEY and SVGAGI. CDR3 length equals 14 residues. V shed 4 bases and J 8 bases; nucleotides not matched to a gene: 8. The sample was PBMCs. The clonotype originates from a woman in her 30s in good health and CMV-seronegative. J is TRBJ2-1 and V is TRBV6-5; TRBD1 agrees at 7 bases. The CDR3, as DNA: TGTGCCAGCAGTTCCCGACAGGGTGGCTATGAGCAGTTCTTC. Translated: CASSSRQGGYEQFF.